This record looks at one TCR beta chain sequence and its context. Its specificity is not known. These data are taken from a study of shared clonotypes between healthy human individuals. Broader study findings: A generally larger estimated richness was seen in naive subsets than in memory subsets. Naive CD4 clonotypes were shared across several donors at 4% to 5%.

Germline-derived CDR1 and CDR2 are SGHRS and YFSETQ. Trimming removed 3 bases from V and 4 bases from J; junction bases left unmatched: 11. This CDR3 comprises 17 residues. The authors loaded about 200 ng DNA, about 30,000 T cell genomes, into sorted-subset replicate PCRs. Using immunoSEQ multiplex PCR, the repertoire was profiled, and TCRdb retains in-frame clones only, with some absent. The sample includes almost 750,000 clones, about two thirds seen only once; the top ten take under 2%. The chain joins TRBV5-1 to TRBJ2-2, with 8 bases aligning to TRBD2. The sequence was collected from a woman younger than 45 in good health. Sequencing was carried out using memory CD4+ T cells sorted from blood. Sample subset: CD45RA-negative fraction. The CDR3 DNA sequence: TGCGCCAGCAGCTGGAAAACGGCGGGAGGACGCACCGGGGAGCTGTTTTTT. It codes for CASSWKTAGGRTGELFF.